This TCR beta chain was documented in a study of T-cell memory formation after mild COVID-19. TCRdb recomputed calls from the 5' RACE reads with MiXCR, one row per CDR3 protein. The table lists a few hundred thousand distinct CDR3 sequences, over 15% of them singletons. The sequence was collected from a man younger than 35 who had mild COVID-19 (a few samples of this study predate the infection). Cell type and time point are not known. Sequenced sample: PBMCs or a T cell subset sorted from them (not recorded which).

DNA for the CDR3: TGTGCCAGCTCACCATGGCGGGTGTTCGATGGCTACACCTTC. This translates into CASSPWRVFDGYTF. The genes are TRBV18 and TRBJ1-2; the D is unclear. Germline CDR1 reads KGHSH; CDR2 reads LQKENI. CDR3 length equals 14 residues. The V gene lost 2 bases and the J gene lost 6 bases, with 13 bases spanning the gap.